Listed below are T cell receptor beta chains from one sample, sequenced in a study of early T cells in non-severe SARS-CoV-2 infection. TCRdb re-analysed the 5' RACE reads in MiXCR, keeping a single row per CDR3 protein. The table lists over 100,000 distinct CDR3 sequences, about 12% of them singletons. The specimen sequenced was whole blood. All receptors come from an adult who was a healthcare worker with PCR-confirmed SARS-CoV-2 infection or an uninfected control (not recorded which). Both conserved end residues are part of each CDR3. A D gene is named only where the DNA matches it firmly. The size of a clone is reported for some rows only, either as once, few or many, or as a class for expanded clones.

clone size	V gene	D gene	J gene	CDR3 DNA	CDR3 protein
few	TRBV28	TRBD2	TRBJ2-1	TGTGCCAGCAGGCGGAGACTAGCCTCCTACAATGAGCAGTTCTTC	CASRRRLASYNEQFF
NA	TRBV4-1	NA	TRBJ2-1	TGCGCCAGCAGCCAAGGAGGCTACTACAATGAGCAGTTCTTC	CASSQGGYYNEQFF
NA	TRBV2	NA	TRBJ2-5	TGTGCCAGCGAACGGGAGCAAGAGACCCAGTACTTC	CASEREQETQYF
NA	TRBV5-6	NA	TRBJ2-7	TGTGCCAGCAGCTTGGGGGGACACGAGCAGTACTTC	CASSLGGHEQYF
NA	TRBV7-2	TRBD1	TRBJ1-6	TGTGCCAGCAGCACAAGACAGGGGAGGGGAGATCACCTCCACTTT	CASSTRQGRGDHLHF
many	TRBV20-1	TRBD2	TRBJ2-5	TGCAGTGCCAATCCGGGACTAGCTGACGAGACCCAGTACTTC	CSANPGLADETQYF
few	TRBV6-5	NA	TRBJ2-1	TGTGCCAGCAGTTCCCGCGGGCCCCTGGGCGACAATGAGCAGTTCTTC	CASSSRGPLGDNEQFF
NA	TRBV20-1	TRBD1	TRBJ2-1	TGCAGTGCTAGCGGACAGGGTCCCTACAATGAGCAGTTCTTC	CSASGQGPYNEQFF
once	TRBV6-6	NA	TRBJ2-1	TGTGCCAGCAGTTCCAAAGGAGGGCCACCCTACAATGAGCAGTTCTTC	CASSSKGGPPYNEQFF
many	TRBV6-5	NA	TRBJ2-2	TGTGCCAGCAGGCACAGGCGAAACACCGGGGAGCTGTTTTTT	CASRHRRNTGELFF
NA	TRBV4-3	NA	TRBJ2-2	TGCGCCAGCAGCTCTCGGTATGCCACCGGGGAGCTGTTTTTT	CASSSRYATGELFF
many	TRBV5-1	TRBD2	TRBJ2-7	TGCGCCAGCAGCTCGGGGACTAGCGGTGTCTACGAGCAGTACTTC	CASSSGTSGVYEQYF
few	TRBV5-4	NA	TRBJ2-2	TGTGCCAGCAGCTTGGAGGCCAACACCGGGGAGCTGTTTTTT	CASSLEANTGELFF
many	TRBV7-2	NA	TRBJ1-1	TGTGCCAGCAGCCCGGCGGCACACACTGAAGCTTTCTTT	CASSPAAHTEAFF
many	TRBV20-1	NA	TRBJ1-5	TGCAGTGCTGGTGAGTGGACCCAGCCCCAGCATTTT	CSAGEWTQPQHF
few	TRBV7-8	NA	TRBJ2-7	TGTGCCAGCAGCCCCGTCTGGGGGAGCTCCTACGAGCAGTACTTC	CASSPVWGSSYEQYF
NA	TRBV27	NA	TRBJ2-1	TGTGCCAGCGGTTATCTTTTAAATGAGCAGTTCTTC	CASGYLLNEQFF
few	TRBV12-3/TRBV12-4	NA	TRBJ2-3	TGTGCCAGCAGTGCGGGACTCACCACGTATTTT	CASSAGLTTYF
many	TRBV7-2	TRBD1	TRBJ1-5	TGTGCCAGCAGCTTAGTCCAGGGGGCGAATCAGCCCCAGCATTTT	CASSLVQGANQPQHF
many	TRBV5-1	TRBD1	TRBJ1-2	TGCGCCAGCAGCCCCGGGACAGCGTCTCACTATGGCTACACCTTC	CASSPGTASHYGYTF
few	TRBV28	NA	TRBJ1-5	TGTGCCAGCAGTTTCTCACTGGCTGACCAGCCCCAGCATTTT	CASSFSLADQPQHF
many	TRBV10-3	NA	TRBJ2-5	TGTGCCATCAGTGAGAAAGGAGGGACCCAGTACTTC	CAISEKGGTQYF
many	TRBV7-9	NA	TRBJ1-1	TGTGCCAGCAGCTCGTGGTGGGGGTCGGAAGCTTTCTTT	CASSSWWGSEAFF
NA	TRBV5-1	TRBD1	TRBJ1-1	TGCGCCAGCAGCTTAGGGACAGGGGGCTCGGCTTTCTTT	CASSLGTGGSAFF
many	TRBV4-3	NA	TRBJ2-3	TGCGCCAGCAGCCAAGACGACTATAGCACAGATACGCAGTATTTT	CASSQDDYSTDTQYF
NA	TRBV14	NA	TRBJ2-1	TGTGCCAGCAGCGACAGGTACAATGAGCAGTTCTTC	CASSDRYNEQFF
many	TRBV4-1	NA	TRBJ2-1	TGCGCCAGCAGCCGGTTATTCGTGGCCCGTACCAATGAGCAGTTCTTC	CASSRLFVARTNEQFF
NA	TRBV12-3/TRBV12-4	TRBD2	TRBJ2-1	TGTGCCAGCAGTTTAGAGGGACTAGCGGGACATGAGCAGTTCTTC	CASSLEGLAGHEQFF
many	TRBV20-1	TRBD2	TRBJ2-7	TGCAGTGCCTTCCTAAGCGGGAGTACCTACGAGCAGTACTTC	CSAFLSGSTYEQYF
few	TRBV7-2	NA	TRBJ1-6	TGTGCCAGCAGCCCTACATTAGGCCTACCACCCCTCCACTTT	CASSPTLGLPPLHF
few	TRBV20-1	TRBD1	TRBJ2-3	TGCAGTGCTAGGGTTACAGGGGCCGGGACGCAGTATTTT	CSARVTGAGTQYF
many	TRBV13	NA	TRBJ2-3	TGTGCCAGCAGCTTAGGATCGGGCACAGATACGCAGTATTTT	CASSLGSGTDTQYF
NA	TRBV7-9	NA	TRBJ1-4	TGTGCCAGCAGTTCCCAGACAGGCGAAAAACTGTTTTTT	CASSSQTGEKLFF
many	TRBV6-6	NA	TRBJ2-7	TGTGCCAGCAGGGGGGGGCCAACCTACGAGCAGTACTTC	CASRGGPTYEQYF
NA	TRBV18	NA	TRBJ2-7	TGTGCCAGCTCACCAGCGGGTTTAACCCACGAGCAGTACTTC	CASSPAGLTHEQYF
few	TRBV5-1	NA	TRBJ2-5	TGCGCCAGCAGCTCCCGGGGCCCCCCGGAGACCCAGTACTTC	CASSSRGPPETQYF
NA	TRBV28	NA	TRBJ1-2	TGTGCCAGCCGGTATTGGGCAGGGAGGGATGGCTACACCTTC	CASRYWAGRDGYTF
few	TRBV6-4	NA	TRBJ2-1	TGTGCCAGCAGTGTCGGAGACTCGAATGAGCAGTTCTTC	CASSVGDSNEQFF
many	TRBV6-5	NA	TRBJ2-5	TGTGCCAGCAGTTACTCCGGGGCAGGGACGGAGACCCAGTACTTC	CASSYSGAGTETQYF
few	TRBV20-1	TRBD2	TRBJ2-1	TGCAGTGCTAGGAGGCTAGCGGGAGTAGGCGAGCAGTTCTTC	CSARRLAGVGEQFF
NA	TRBV28	NA	TRBJ2-7	TGTGCCAGCAGTCTTCTCTCGACTGTTTCCTCCTACGAGCAGTACTTC	CASSLLSTVSSYEQYF
few	TRBV28	NA	TRBJ2-7	TGTGCCAGCAGGAAGGTCCACGAGCAGTACTTC	CASRKVHEQYF
NA	TRBV2	NA	TRBJ2-6	TGTGCCAGCAGCTCAGACAGGTCTGGAGGGGCCAACGTCCTGACTTTC	CASSSDRSGGANVLTF
few	TRBV7-6	NA	TRBJ2-3	TGTGCCAGCAGCTTAGGAAGAAGGACCCTAGATACGCAGTATTTT	CASSLGRRTLDTQYF
NA	TRBV12-3/TRBV12-4	NA	TRBJ1-3	TGTGCCAGCAGTTTAAATTCCGGACTTTTATATTTT	CASSLNSGLLYF
many	TRBV6-2/TRBV6-3	NA	TRBJ2-1	TGTGCCAGCAGTTTAGGGGGTCGGCCGAATGAGCAGTTCTTC	CASSLGGRPNEQFF
NA	TRBV28	NA	TRBJ2-4	TGTGCCAGCAGCGGCTTGGTCTGGGAGGCCAAAAACATTCAGTACTTC	CASSGLVWEAKNIQYF
many	TRBV5-5	NA	TRBJ1-3	TGTGCCAGCAGCTTGGATGCCCTCCGGAGGTTAGGAAACACCATATATTTT	CASSLDALRRLGNTIYF
NA	TRBV7-9	TRBD2	TRBJ2-1	TGTGCCAGCAGCCCCAGAGGGACTAGCGGGAGGGCCGGGGATGAGCAGTTCTTC	CASSPRGTSGRAGDEQFF
many	TRBV7-2	NA	TRBJ1-1	TGTGCCAGCAGCTTATTTTCTGGCGCTGAAGCTTTCTTT	CASSLFSGAEAFF
NA	TRBV5-4	NA	TRBJ2-5	TGTGCCAGCAGCTTGATCGTCCAAGGGGCCGGCGGGCTGGAGACCCAGTACTTC	CASSLIVQGAGGLETQYF
NA	TRBV15	NA	TRBJ2-2	TGTGCCACCAGCAGAGGTGGCACCGGGGAGCTGTTTTTT	CATSRGGTGELFF
NA	TRBV28	TRBD1	TRBJ2-7	TGTGCCAGCAGATCTTTTGGGACAGGGCCCTACGAGCAGTACTTC	CASRSFGTGPYEQYF
NA	TRBV30	NA	TRBJ2-7	TGTGCCTGGAAGGGGGCCTACGAGCAGTACTTC	CAWKGAYEQYF
NA	TRBV29-1	TRBD2	TRBJ2-3	TGCAGCGTTGGGTGGGGCGGGAGAGGAGATACGCAGTATTTT	CSVGWGGRGDTQYF